Below are 4 T cell receptor beta chains sequenced from a single sample in a study of early T cells in non-severe SARS-CoV-2 infection. Each CDR3 protein is one row after TCRdb ran MiXCR on the 5' RACE reads. This table has some 30,000 distinct CDR3 sequences, around 4.1% appearing once. The sample taken for sequencing was whole blood. These TCRs come from an adult who was a healthcare worker with PCR-confirmed SARS-CoV-2 infection or an uninfected control (not recorded which).

This clonotype occurred many times. The rearrangement links TRBV19 to TRBJ2-1, with D tentatively TRBD2 (5 bases). Germline V lookup: CDR1 LNHDA, CDR2 SQIVND (reference sequence). The CDR3 sequence is 15 residues long. The V and J ends lost 2 bases and 2 bases respectively, with 10 bases between them. The CDR3 DNA sequence: TGTGCCAGTAGTATACGACTAACTACCTACAATGAGCAGTTCTTC. Protein: CASSIRLTTYNEQFF.

This clonotype has at least ten counts. V is TRBV20-1 and J is TRBJ2-7; 8 nucleotides align to TRBD2. The CDR3 runs to 14 residues. Germline CDR1 is DFQATT and CDR2 is SNEGSKA (reference sequence). The junction had 10 bases not matched to a gene; V was cut back by 3 bases and J by 6 bases. The CDR3 sequence is CSASTTGGPAEQYF. The CDR3 coding sequence is TGCAGTGCTAGTACCACGGGAGGGCCTGCCGAGCAGTACTTC.

This clonotype came up many times. V gene TRBV5-1 combines with J gene TRBJ2-4; no definite D call. CDR1 and CDR2 (germline): SGHRS, YFSETQ. The V end was cut by 0 bases, the J end by 7 bases, with 11 bases between. The CDR3 has 14 residues. The CDR3 DNA reads TGCGCCAGCAGCTTGGTGCAGGTCCCCAACATTCAGTACTTC. It encodes CASSLVQVPNIQYF.

The chain combines TRBV14 with TRBJ2-7; D is possibly TRBD2 (5 bases). This CDR3 is built from 13 residues. Germline V gene sequence: CDR1 SGHDN, CDR2 FVKESK. Trimming removed 0 bases from V and 9 bases from J, with 12 bases in between. The DNA of the CDR3 is TGTGCCAGCAGCCAAGATCGAGGGTTGGGGCAGTACTTC. Translating it yields CASSQDRGLGQYF.